Each of the 26 T cell receptor beta chains below was sequenced from the same sample in a study of blood T cell repertoires in COVID-19. Some clones are missing from TCRdb's copy, which holds only in-frame ones; the method was immunoSEQ multiplex PCR. The data contain about 18,000 clones, roughly 84% of them seen just once; the ten biggest clones take up around 8.9%. Material for sequencing was peripheral blood. The receptor source for this set is a man between 35 and 55 years old with active COVID-19.

This clone was observed a handful of times. The DNA for the CDR3 is TGCGCCAGCAGCTCCGGGACTAGCCCTTCCGAGCAGTACTTC. It specifies CASSSGTSPSEQYF. This chain joins TRBV5-1 and TRBJ2-7; 9 bases map to TRBD2. Germline CDR1 SGHRS, CDR2 YFSETQ. J was trimmed by 6 bases and V by 3 bases; bases with no gene match: 7. The length of the CDR3 is 14 residues.

The V gene is TRBV5-1, the J gene TRBJ1-1; possible D gene TRBD1, 6 bases. V dropped 0 bases and J dropped 0 bases, with 12 bases sitting between them. Germline V gene sequence: CDR1 SGHRS, CDR2 YFSETQ. The CDR3 has 16 residues. The CDR3 region is CASSLDRGYMNTEAFF. CDR3 bases: TGCGCCAGCAGCTTGGATAGGGGGTACATGAACACTGAAGCTTTCTTT. Full variable domain (remainder filled in from reference TRBV5-1 and TRBJ1-1): KAGVTQTPRYLIKTRGQQVTLSCSPISGHRSVSWYQQTPGQGLQFLFEYFSETQRNKGNFPGRFSGRQFSNSRSEMNVSTLELGDSALYLCASSLDRGYMNTEAFFGQGTRLTVV.

The gene calls are TRBV5-6 and TRBJ1-4; D is undetermined. V lost 1 base, J lost 7 bases, and 11 bases lay in between. There are 14 residues in the CDR3. Germline CDR1 and CDR2: SGHDT and YYEEEE. The CDR3 loop reads CASSLFPTVEKLFF. For the CDR3, the DNA is TGTGCCAGCAGCTTGTTCCCAACGGTTGAAAAACTGTTTTTT. Full variable domain (outside the CDR3, taken from reference TRBV5-6 and TRBJ1-4): DAGVTQSPTHLIKTRGQQVTLRCSPKSGHDTVSWYQQALGQGPQFIFQYYEEEERQRGNFPDRFSGHQFPNYSSELNVNALLLGDSALYLCASSLFPTVEKLFFGSGTQLSVL.

The chain employs TRBV6-6 and TRBJ1-1; D possibly corresponds to TRBD1 (5 bases). Trimming shortened V by 4 bases and J by 2 bases, and 14 bases separated the two germline ends. This CDR3 comprises 15 residues. The germline V gene has CDR1 MNHNY and CDR2 SVGAGI (reference sequence). CDR3 in amino acids: CASSFGQYRNTEAFF. CDR3 bases: TGTGCCAGCAGTTTCGGACAATACAGAAACACTGAAGCTTTCTTT.

The chain joins TRBV11-1 to TRBJ1-1; D unresolved. The ends were cut back, 4 bases at V and 1 base at J, with 13 bases in the middle. Germline V gene lookup returns CDR1 SGHAT and CDR2 FQDESV (reference sequence). The CDR3 length is 15 residues. This CDR3 is CASSSPYTGNTEAFF. CDR3 nucleotide sequence: TGTGCCAGCAGCTCGCCTTATACGGGGAACACTGAAGCTTTCTTT.

The chain carries TRBV7-7 and TRBJ2-3; tentative D call: TRBD1 (5 bases). Germline loops: CDR1 SSHAT, CDR2 FNYEAQ (reference sequence). This CDR3 region has 16 residues. Trimming left V 1 base short and J 3 bases short, with 14 bases between. The CDR3, as DNA: TGTGCCAGCAGCTTAGGGGCAGGGTTGTTGACAGATACGCAGTATTTT. It specifies CASSLGAGLLTDTQYF.

The chain couples TRBV19 to TRBJ2-2, with 9 bases fitting TRBD2. The V gene end was trimmed by 3 bases and the J gene end by 0 bases; junction bases not matched to a gene: 5. This CDR3 is built from 17 residues. In germline, CDR1 is LNHDA, CDR2 SQIVND (reference sequence). Written as DNA, the CDR3 is TGTGCCAGTAGTATTGGAGCGGGAGGTGCGAACACCGGGGAGCTGTTTTTT. Residues: CASSIGAGGANTGELFF. Full variable domain (rest looked up from reference TRBV19 and TRBJ2-2): DGGITQSPKYLFRKEGQNVTLSCEQNLNHDAMYWYRQDPGQGLRLIYYSQIVNDFQKGDIAEGYSVSREKKESFPLTVTSAQKNPTAFYLCASSIGAGGANTGELFFGEGSRLTVL.

The CDR3 DNA reads as TGTGCCAGCAGTTACGGGACGGGAGTGGCCTACGAGCAGTACTTC. Its translation is CASSYGTGVAYEQYF. The rearrangement uses TRBV6-5 and TRBJ2-7; tentative D call: TRBD2 (6 bases). Between the trimmed V and J ends, which lost 2 bases and 2 bases, there was a span of 13 bases. This CDR3 comprises 15 residues. Germline CDR1 MNHEY, CDR2 SVGAGI.

This clone was counted a single time. The V call is TRBV7-9, the J call TRBJ2-7; the match to TRBD2 covers 8 bases. The V gene's germline CDR1 is SEHNR and CDR2 FQNEAQ (reference sequence). This CDR3 region has 15 residues. With V trimmed by 6 bases and J by 5 bases, 12 bases remained unmatched. The CDR3 sequence: CASSLPREGRHEQYF. The CDR3 nucleotides read TGTGCCAGCAGTTTACCCCGGGAGGGGCGGCACGAGCAGTACTTC. The full variable domain, in which reference TRBV7-9 and TRBJ2-7 provide the parts outside the CDR3, is DTGVSQNPRHKITKRGQNVTFRCDPISEHNRLYWYRQTLGQGPEFLTYFQNEAQLEKSRLLSDRFSAERPKGSFSTLEIQRTEQGDSAMYLCASSLPREGRHEQYFGPGTRLTVT.

On this clone itself: One junction end disagrees with the germline gene, perhaps due to a read error. This chain uses TRBV30 with TRBJ2-7; D perhaps matches TRBD1 (5 bases). Germline CDR1 reads GTSNPN; CDR2 reads SVGIG (reference sequence). There are 15 residues in the CDR3. CDR3 region: CAWKEKTGSSSEQYF. CDR3 nucleotides: TGTGCCTGGAAAGAAAAAACAGGAAGCTCCTCCGAGCAGTACTTC. Full variable domain (remainder filled in from reference TRBV30 and TRBJ2-7): SQTIHQWPATLVQPVGSPLSLECTVEGTSNPNLYWYRQAAGRGLQLLFYSVGIGQISSEVPQNLSASRPQDRQFILSSKKLLLSDSGFYLCAWKEKTGSSSEQYFGPGTRLTVT.

This chain joins TRBV14 and TRBJ2-7, with 8 bases aligning to TRBD2. Trimming took 1 base from V and 3 from J; bases not matched to a gene: 5. Looked up from germline, CDR1 is SGHDN and CDR2 is FVKESK. This CDR3 contains 15 residues. CDR3 sequence: CASSQGSGTFYEQYF. Written as DNA, the CDR3 is TGTGCCAGCAGCCAAGGTAGCGGGACATTCTACGAGCAGTACTTC.

The chain links TRBV29-1 to TRBJ2-7, with D perhaps TRBD2 (6 bases). Trimming cost V 4 bases and J 0 bases, with 7 bases left between them. There are 12 residues in the CDR3. Germline lookup yields CDR1 SQVTM and CDR2 ANQGSEA. The CDR3 sequence is CSVVGGSYEQYF. The CDR3 nucleotides read TGCAGCGTTGTGGGGGGCTCCTACGAGCAGTACTTC.

This clone was detected only a few times. The rearrangement joins TRBV10-3 to TRBJ2-7; 8 nucleotides line up with TRBD1. The CDR3 covers 14 residues. Germline CDR1 ENHRY, CDR2 SYGVKD. The V segment lost 6 bases and the J segment 1 base; nucleotides outside the gene matches: 5. Here the CDR3 DNA reads TGTGCCATCAGGGGGACAGGTCAATCCTACGAGCAGTACTTC. The encoded protein is CAIRGTGQSYEQYF.

The chain carries TRBV10-3 and TRBJ2-1; D is perhaps TRBD2 (6 bases). The V gene lost 8 bases and the J gene lost 2 bases, with 10 bases spanning the gap. The CDR3 runs 13 residues. Germline loops: CDR1 ENHRY, CDR2 SYGVKD. Here the CDR3 DNA reads TGTGCCATCTCCAGGACTACCTACAATGAGCAGTTCTTC. This gives the protein CAISRTTYNEQFF.

This clone was seen once. The chain links TRBV12-5 to TRBJ1-5, with D unresolved. This CDR3 has 17 amino acids. V was pared by 0 bases and J by 2 bases, with 14 bases between. Per the germline V gene, CDR1 is LGHNT and CDR2 is FRNRAP. The CDR3 loop reads CASGLVQSKRGNQPQHF. CDR3 nucleotides: TGTGCTAGTGGTTTGGTACAGTCCAAGAGGGGCAATCAGCCCCAGCATTTT.

J is TRBJ1-3 and V is TRBV3-1 (or the pseudogene TRBV3-2), with unresolved D. Germline V gives CDR1 LGHDT, CDR2 YNNKEL (reference sequence). The CDR3 runs 16 residues. Deletions cut 0 bases from V and 0 bases from J, with 9 bases between. CDR3 nucleotides: TGTGCCAGCAGCCAAGACACGGGAAACTCTGGAAACACCATATATTTT. This encodes CASSQDTGNSGNTIYF.

The chain links TRBV7-8 to TRBJ2-5, with 7 bases aligning to TRBD2. Per the germline V gene, CDR1 is SGHVS and CDR2 is FQNEAQ. This CDR3 comprises 13 residues. Unmatched junction bases numbered 5, after V lost 6 bases and J lost 4 bases. The CDR3 DNA reads TGTGCCAGCAGATTTCGCGGGAGAGAGACCCAGTACTTC. This codes for CASRFRGRETQYF. Complete variable domain (other parts from reference TRBV7-8 and TRBJ2-5): GAGVSQSPRYKVAKRGQDVALRCDPISGHVSLFWYQQALGQGPEFLTYFQNEAQLDKSGLPSDRFFAERPEGSVSTLKIQRTQQEDSAVYLCASRFRGRETQYFGPGTRLLVL.

V is TRBV7-9 and J is TRBJ2-6; possible D gene TRBD1, 6 bases. The CDR3 is 15 amino acids. Trimming cost V 5 bases and J 3 bases, with 11 bases left between them. CDR1 is SEHNR and CDR2 is FQNEAQ in the germline V gene (reference sequence). CDR3 coding DNA: TGTGCCAGCAGCCCTCGGACAGATGGGGCCAACGTCCTGACTTTC. Translated: CASSPRTDGANVLTF.

J is TRBJ2-7 and V is TRBV7-2; unclear D gene. CDR1 and CDR2 from the germline V gene are SGHTA and FQGNSA. There are 16 residues in the CDR3. Trimming took 1 base from V and 0 from J, leaving 13 bases between them. The CDR3 DNA is TGTGCCAGCAGCTTAGGACGGGTCCTTAGCTCCTACGAGCAGTACTTC. This codes for CASSLGRVLSSYEQYF.

In its sample, this clone was seen once. V and J are TRBV4-2 and TRBJ2-1; 10 bases are shared with TRBD1. The CDR3 has 14 amino acids. Unmatched junction bases numbered 5, after V lost 4 bases and J lost 8 bases. Germline CDR1 LGHNA, CDR2 YNFKEQ. CDR3 nucleotide sequence: TGTGCCAGCAGCCGACAGGGGGCTAAAGATGAGCAGTTCTTC. Residues: CASSRQGAKDEQFF.

The chain joins TRBV5-1 to TRBJ2-7, with TRBD2 matching over 7 bases. CDR1 and CDR2 from the germline V gene are SGHRS and YFSETQ. After removal of 4 bases from V and 1 base from J, the junction contained 8 bases not matched to a gene. This CDR3 spans 15 amino acids. CDR3 residues: CASSRGWEGSYEQYF. Here the CDR3 DNA reads TGCGCCAGCAGCCGGGGGTGGGAGGGGTCCTACGAGCAGTACTTC.

This clone is medium-sized (0.01 to 0.1%) by share. V usage is TRBV4-3 and J usage is TRBJ1-5; D uncertain. Germline CDR1 is LGHNA and CDR2 is YSLEER. The CDR3 consists of 14 residues. V lost 4 bases and J 0 bases, leaving 7 bases between the germline ends. In DNA form, the CDR3 reads TGCGCCAGCAGCCCCGGTTATAGCAATCAGCCCCAGCATTTT. It codes for CASSPGYSNQPQHF.

DNA for the CDR3: TGTGCCAGCAGTCCCTGGACAGCCCGGGCTTATGGCTACACCTTC. It codes for CASSPWTARAYGYTF. The gene calls are TRBV6-5 and TRBJ1-2; D is perhaps TRBD1 (6 bases). Germline V gene lookup returns CDR1 MNHEY and CDR2 SVGAGI. The CDR3 covers 15 residues. The V and J ends lost 5 bases and 5 bases respectively, with 18 bases between them.

The V call is TRBV4-1, the J call TRBJ2-4; D not certain. V was trimmed by 3 bases and J by 6 bases, leaving 12 bases between them. The germline CDR1 and CDR2 sequences are MGHRA and YSYEKL. The CDR3 length is 14 residues. The DNA for the CDR3 is TGCGCCAGCAGCCAGGTGGGCAGCTTAAACATTCAGTACTTC. Its protein product is CASSQVGSLNIQYF.

This clone has just a few counts. The chain couples TRBV25-1 to TRBJ2-7; no definite D call. The CDR3 has 11 residues. Germline V gives CDR1 MGHDK, CDR2 SYGVNS. V was pared by 2 bases and J by 5 bases, with 4 bases between. The CDR3, as DNA: TGTGCCAGCAGTGAACGAGACGAGCAGTACTTC. Encoded protein: CASSERDEQYF.

The chain is built from TRBV4-3 and TRBJ2-3; perhaps TRBD2 as D (7 bases). Trimming stripped 3 bases from V and 3 bases from J, with 16 bases between. From germline, CDR1 is LGHNA and CDR2 YSLEER. This CDR3 is built from 16 residues. CDR3 protein: CASSQRLGGPTDTQYF. In DNA, the CDR3 is TGCGCCAGCAGCCAGAGGCTGGGGGGGCCGACAGATACGCAGTATTTT.